The 2 T cell receptor beta chains listed next were all sequenced from one sample in a study of blood T cells in healthy people across ages (dated by TCRdb to about 2015). Libraries came from 5' RACE. The sample was run on an Illumina HiSeq 2500. A second PCR of roughly 6 to 11 cycles was run with a J-beta primer mix and a sample-barcoded 5' primer. Using fastp trimming at Q25 and MiXCR clonotype assembly, TCRdb reanalyzed the public sequencing data and kept in-frame beta chains. All rows with the same CDR3 protein become a single entry with the most common DNA and genes. The sample records 1.5 million or so distinct CDR3 sequences, approximately 42% of which are singletons. Clones ranked in the top ten supply approximately 7.9% of the sample. The sample consisted of blood. All receptors derive from a woman aged 18-29 years in good health.

The chain carries TRBV7-3 and TRBJ2-1; 11 bases fit TRBD1. This CDR3 region has 15 residues. Trimming removed 5 bases from V and 6 bases from J; junction bases left unmatched: 6. Germline-derived CDR1 and CDR2 are SGHTA and FQGTGA. CDR3 sequence reads: CASSPGTGGINEQFF. The CDR3 DNA follows: TGTGCCAGCAGCCCCGGGACAGGGGGGATCAATGAGCAGTTCTTC. The full variable domain, its missing parts supplied by reference TRBV7-3 and TRBJ2-1, is GAGVSQTPSNKVTEKGKYVELRCDPISGHTALYWYRQSLGQGPEFLIYFQGTGAADDSGLPNDRFFAVRPEGSVSTLKIQRTERGDSAVYLCASSPGTGGINEQFFGPGTRLTVL.

This chain connects TRBV20-1 to TRBJ2-7; a possible D gene is TRBD2 (6 bases). V shed 3 bases and J shed 10 bases, with 19 bases lying between them. The CDR3 has 13 amino acids. Germline V gives CDR1 DFQATT, CDR2 SNEGSKA (reference sequence). DNA for the CDR3: TGCAGTGCTAGGGGACTTGGGGATCTCATCCAGTACTTC. Its translation: CSARGLGDLIQYF.